These 27 T cell receptor beta chains share one sample of origin, sequenced in a study of T cell responses to AZD1222 COVID-19 vaccine. This table comes from immunoSEQ multiplex PCR, and its TCRdb copy is limited to in-frame clones, with some not included. The sample includes 140,000 to 150,000 clones, around 87% of them seen just once. Sample: peripheral blood, taken on day 0 of AZD1222 vaccination. These receptors all stem from an adult in good health.

The CDR3 here is CASSHGPYSGNTIYF. Written as DNA, the CDR3 is TGTGCCAGCAGCCATGGGCCCTACTCTGGAAACACCATATATTTT. The rearrangement joins TRBV7-9 to TRBJ1-3; D remains ambiguous. From germline, CDR1 is SEHNR and CDR2 FQNEAQ (reference sequence). Trimming removed 5 bases at V and 0 bases at J, with 11 bases between. The CDR3 contains 15 residues.

CDR3 amino acids: CASSLRCSYNSPLHF. The CDR3 DNA sequence: TGTGCCAGCAGTTTACGATGCTCCTATAATTCACCCCTCCACTTT. V gene TRBV5-7 combines with J gene TRBJ1-6, with unresolved D. TRBV5-7 counts as an open reading frame of uncertain function. This CDR3 comprises 15 residues. V shed 5 bases and J shed 0 bases, with 9 bases lying between them.

J is TRBJ2-7 and V is TRBV28; no clear D. V was trimmed by 2 bases and J by 2 bases, leaving 7 bases between them. Germline-derived CDR1 and CDR2 are MDHEN and SYDVKM. The CDR3 sequence is 13 residues long. In DNA, the CDR3 is TGTGCCAGCAGTTTACCCCCCCCCTACGAGCAGTACTTC. Its translation: CASSLPPPYEQYF.

CDR3 DNA sequence: TGTGCCAGCAGCTTGTTTAGGCAGGGCGGCACCTATGGCTACACCTTC. It yields the protein CASSLFRQGGTYGYTF. V and J are TRBV5-6 and TRBJ1-2; D is possibly TRBD1 (5 bases). This CDR3 contains 16 residues. Germline V gene data show CDR1 as SGHDT and CDR2 as YYEEEE. Trimming pared 1 base from V and 4 bases from J, leaving 17 bases between.

The sample holds one count of this clone. CDR3 loop: CASSEDHGGWKETQYF. CDR3 nucleotide sequence: TGTGCCAGCAGTGAAGATCACGGGGGCTGGAAAGAGACCCAGTACTTC. This chain uses TRBV2 with TRBJ2-5, with D perhaps assigned TRBD1 or TRBD2 (6 bases each). V gave up 1 base and J gave up 3 bases, with 15 bases separating them. The CDR3 runs to 16 residues. Germline lookup yields CDR1 SNHLY and CDR2 FYNNEI.

This sequence joins TRBV19 and TRBJ1-1; 11 bases match TRBD1. Germline CDR1 LNHDA, CDR2 SQIVND (reference sequence). This CDR3 is 17 amino acids long. After removal of 3 bases from V and 6 bases from J, the junction contained 12 bases not matched to a gene. The CDR3 bases are TGTGCCAGTAGTATTCCCTATTTCCGGGACAGGGGGGCTGAAGCTTTCTTT. Residues: CASSIPYFRDRGAEAFF. Full variable domain (rest looked up from reference TRBV19 and TRBJ1-1): DGGITQSPKYLFRKEGQNVTLSCEQNLNHDAMYWYRQDPGQGLRLIYYSQIVNDFQKGDIAEGYSVSREKKESFPLTVTSAQKNPTAFYLCASSIPYFRDRGAEAFFGQGTRLTVV.

The chain links TRBV28 to TRBJ1-4; D gene uncertain. Germline CDR1 is MDHEN and CDR2 is SYDVKM. The ends were cut back, 3 bases at V and 2 bases at J, with 22 bases in the middle. The CDR3 is 19 residues long. CDR3 sequence: CASSLGRLGPWDTNEKLFF. CDR3 nucleotide sequence: TGTGCCAGCAGTTTGGGGAGGCTAGGGCCTTGGGATACTAATGAAAAACTGTTTTTT.

This rearrangement joins TRBV28 to TRBJ1-2; D uncertain. The germline V and J ends were trimmed by 5 bases and 4 bases, with 8 bases remaining between them. The CDR3 totals 12 residues. CDR1 and CDR2 from the germline V gene are MDHEN and SYDVKM. The CDR3 here is CASSEEIYGYTF. The CDR3 coding sequence is TGTGCCAGCAGTGAAGAGATCTATGGCTACACCTTC.

The chain employs TRBV27 and TRBJ1-1, with a weak D call TRBD1 (6 bases). The CDR3 has 16 amino acids. V dropped 6 bases and J dropped 1 base, with 18 bases sitting between them. Germline values: CDR1 MNHEY, CDR2 SMNVEV (reference sequence). The CDR3, as DNA: TGTGCCAGCAGCGAACTCCCACAGGGATGGAACACTGAAGCTTTCTTT. This encodes CASSELPQGWNTEAFF.

The chain joins TRBV5-1 to TRBJ1-5, with a tentative D call TRBD1 (5 bases). In germline, CDR1 is SGHRS, CDR2 YFSETQ. Deletions cut 4 bases from V and 3 bases from J, with 8 bases between. This CDR3 has 13 amino acids. In DNA, the CDR3 is TGCGCCAGCAGCCCGGGGCTCAATCAGCCCCAGCATTTT. It is translated as CASSPGLNQPQHF.

The chain has TRBV2 and TRBJ2-2; the D is unclear. The CDR3 is 15 amino acids. In germline, CDR1 is SNHLY, CDR2 FYNNEI. Trimming stripped 3 bases from V and 1 base from J, with 9 bases between. CDR3 in DNA: TGTGCCAGCAGTGATTGGACGGGGAACACCGGGGAGCTGTTTTTT. This codes for CASSDWTGNTGELFF.

V is TRBV6-6 and J is TRBJ1-4; no firm D call. The germline CDR1 and CDR2 sequences are MNHNY and SVGAGI (reference sequence). This CDR3 region has 12 residues. The germline V and J ends were trimmed by 6 bases and 4 bases, with 6 bases remaining between them. The DNA for the CDR3 is TGTGCCAGCAGGAAGAGTAATGAAAAACTGTTTTTT. Protein sequence: CASRKSNEKLFF.

The chain recombines TRBV2 with TRBJ2-2, with TRBD2 identical over 13 bases. J lost 0 bases, V lost 5 bases, and 9 bases had no gene match. From germline, CDR1 is SNHLY and CDR2 FYNNEI. CDR3 length equals 19 residues. The CDR3 loop is CASSRTSGRMPPNTGELFF. DNA of the CDR3: TGTGCCAGCAGTCGGACTAGCGGGAGAATGCCCCCGAACACCGGGGAGCTGTTTTTT. Drawing the rest from reference TRBV2 and TRBJ2-2, the complete variable domain is EPEVTQTPSHQVTQMGQEVILRCVPISNHLYFYWYRQILGQKVEFLVSFYNNEISEKSEIFDDQFSVERPDGSNFTLKIRSTKLEDSAMYFCASSRTSGRMPPNTGELFFGEGSRLTVL.

There are a few counts of this clone. The genes are TRBV7-8 and TRBJ1-2; D possibly corresponds to TRBD1 (6 bases). Germline V gene data show CDR1 as SGHVS and CDR2 as FQNEAQ. The V gene lost 5 bases and the J gene lost 1 base, with 11 bases spanning the gap. CDR3 length equals 14 residues. CDR3 amino acids: CASSARTDNYGYTF. The DNA of the CDR3 is TGTGCCAGCAGCGCGCGGACAGATAACTATGGCTACACCTTC.

The chain carries TRBV12-5 and TRBJ1-5; D uncertain. Germline loops: CDR1 LGHNT, CDR2 FRNRAP. The V end lost 6 bases, the J end lost 7 bases, and 13 bases lay between the germline ends. CDR3 length equals 13 residues. CDR3 sequence (DNA): TGTGCTAGTGGGCACCAAGAACCACAGCCCCAGCATTTT. The encoded protein is CASGHQEPQPQHF.

The V and J genes are TRBV28 and TRBJ1-2; a possible D gene is TRBD1 (5 bases). Trimming shortened V by 9 bases and J by 8 bases, and 16 bases separated the two germline ends. This CDR3 is 12 amino acids long. Germline V gene data show CDR1 as MDHEN and CDR2 as SYDVKM. CDR3: CASGTEVWGYTF. CDR3 nucleotides: TGTGCCAGTGGGACTGAGGTGTGGGGCTACACCTTC.

The V and J genes are TRBV5-5 and TRBJ1-5; tentatively, D is TRBD1 (6 bases). The CDR3 sequence is 14 residues long. The V and J ends lost 1 base and 5 bases respectively, with 10 bases between them. Germline V lookup: CDR1 SGHKS, CDR2 YYEKEE (reference sequence). CDR3 DNA sequence: TGTGCCAGCAGCTTGTTCGGGGGCGATCAGCCCCAGCATTTT. Translating it yields CASSLFGGDQPQHF.

The gene calls are TRBV19 and TRBJ1-4; 9 positions agree with TRBD1. The germline gives CDR1 LNHDA, CDR2 SQIVND (reference sequence). This CDR3 spans 14 amino acids. Trimming removed 6 bases from V and 6 bases from J; junction bases left unmatched: 5. CDR3 DNA: TGTGCCAGTAGCCAAGACAGGGGGGATGAAAAACTGTTTTTT. It translates to CASSQDRGDEKLFF.

This sequence joins TRBV19 and TRBJ2-3; D not certain. With 1 base removed from V and 2 bases from J, the gap between germline ends came to 7 bases. This CDR3 spans 14 amino acids. Germline-derived CDR1 and CDR2 are LNHDA and SQIVND (reference sequence). CDR3 sequence reads: CASSIGRATDTQYF. DNA for the CDR3: TGTGCCAGTAGTATAGGACGGGCCACAGATACGCAGTATTTT.

The rearrangement uses TRBV14 and TRBJ1-2, with a weak D call TRBD1 (5 bases). The CDR3 loop spans 14 amino acids. Trimming left V 4 bases short and J 4 bases short, with 13 bases between. Germline values: CDR1 SGHDN, CDR2 FVKESK. In nucleotides, the CDR3 is TGTGCCAGCAGCCTCAGGACACCCAGCTATGGCTACACCTTC. This sequence encodes CASSLRTPSYGYTF.

This rearrangement joins TRBV2 to TRBJ2-3, with 7 bases identical to TRBD2. The germline gives CDR1 SNHLY, CDR2 FYNNEI. The CDR3 covers 15 residues. V lost 6 bases, J lost 0 bases, and 6 bases stayed unmatched. Here the CDR3 DNA reads TGTGCCAGCAGCTCATGGGGGGGAAGCACAGATACGCAGTATTTT. It is translated as CASSSWGGSTDTQYF. The full variable domain, its missing parts supplied by reference TRBV2 and TRBJ2-3, is EPEVTQTPSHQVTQMGQEVILRCVPISNHLYFYWYRQILGQKVEFLVSFYNNEISEKSEIFDDQFSVERPDGSNFTLKIRSTKLEDSAMYFCASSSWGGSTDTQYFGPGTRLTVL.

CDR3 sequence: CASSYGYGYTF. Here the CDR3 DNA reads TGTGCCAGCAGTTACGGGTATGGCTACACCTTC. This rearrangement joins TRBV6-2 or TRBV6-3 to TRBJ1-2; no definite D call. Germline CDR1 and CDR2: MNHEY and SVGEGT. Trimming pared 2 bases from V and 5 bases from J, leaving 3 bases between. This CDR3 is 11 amino acids long.

This rearrangement joins TRBV7-8 to TRBJ2-1; maybe TRBD1 (7 bases). This CDR3 has 18 residues. From germline, CDR1 is SGHVS and CDR2 FQNEAQ. Between the trimmed V and J ends, which lost 3 bases and 1 base, there was a span of 19 bases. The DNA of the CDR3 is TGTGCCAGCAGCTTCCGTAGGAGGGGGCCCCGATCCTACAATGAGCAGTTCTTC. Amino acids: CASSFRRRGPRSYNEQFF.

The rearrangement uses TRBV15 and TRBJ2-5, with 7 nucleotides matching TRBD2. The V gene end was trimmed by 3 bases and the J gene end by 7 bases; junction bases not matched to a gene: 23. This CDR3 contains 19 residues. Per the germline V gene, CDR1 is LNHNV and CDR2 is YYDKDF (reference sequence). This CDR3 is CATSSPLKWRAAGDGTQYF. The CDR3, as DNA: TGTGCCACCAGCAGTCCTTTAAAATGGAGGGCGGCGGGGGATGGGACCCAGTACTTC.

The chain joins TRBV10-1 to TRBJ2-3, with D hard to call. With 0 bases removed from V and 2 bases from J, the gap between germline ends came to 9 bases. This CDR3 spans 15 amino acids. CDR1 and CDR2 (germline): WNHNN, SYGVQD (reference sequence). This CDR3 is CASSESIGDTDTQYF. CDR3 nucleotide sequence: TGCGCCAGCAGTGAGTCGATAGGAGACACAGATACGCAGTATTTT.

V gene TRBV5-1 combines with J gene TRBJ1-6; 7 positions match TRBD1. V gave up 6 bases and J gave up 7 bases; unmatched junction bases: 10. The CDR3 runs to 15 residues. From germline, CDR1 is SGHRS and CDR2 YFSETQ. In DNA form, the CDR3 reads TGCGCCAGCACCTCTACCGGGACAGAAAATTCACCCCTCCACTTT. Protein: CASTSTGTENSPLHF.

The CDR3 loop is CASSPSRSETQYF. In nucleotides, the CDR3 is TGTGCCAGCTCACCATCAAGGTCGGAGACCCAGTACTTC. V usage is TRBV18 and J usage is TRBJ2-5; D is uncertain. Per germline, CDR1 KGHSH and CDR2 LQKENI. Trimming removed 2 bases from V and 5 bases from J, with 9 bases in between. There are 13 residues in the CDR3.